These 29 T cell receptor beta chains were all obtained from the same sample, sequenced in a study of T cells after yellow fever vaccination. MiXCR was run by TCRdb on the 5' RACE reads, yielding one entry per CDR3 protein. The data contain over 65,000 distinct CDR3 sequences, 13% of them seen just once; the ten biggest clones take up approximately 25%. Sequencing used CD8+ T cells not binding an NS4B(214-222) dextramer, sorted from PBMCs, obtained roughly 23 days after the first yellow fever vaccination. The source of these receptors is a man aged 18 to 29 who received the YFV17D yellow fever vaccine.

This clonotype has a count of ten or more. The chain recombines TRBV3-1 with TRBJ2-5, with 9 bases fitting TRBD2. The J segment lost 2 bases and the V segment lost 4 bases, leaving 8 bases of the junction unmatched. The CDR3 contains 16 residues. Germline CDR1 and CDR2: LGHDT and YNNKEL (reference sequence). The DNA for the CDR3 is TGTGCCAGCAGCCCGGGACTAGCCGGCAAGCAAGAGACCCAGTACTTC. It is translated as CASSPGLAGKQETQYF.

This sequence joins TRBV6-2 or TRBV6-3 and TRBJ1-6; 9 bases are a match to TRBD1. CDR1 is MNHEY and CDR2 is SVGEGT in the germline V gene. Trimming removed 6 bases from V and 0 bases from J; junction bases left unmatched: 6. The CDR3 length is 17 residues. CDR3 sequence (DNA): TGTGCCAGCAGCCCGGGACAGGGCAGCTCCTATAATTCACCCCTCCACTTT. Translating it yields CASSPGQGSSYNSPLHF.

There are a few counts of this clonotype. The V call is TRBV4-2, the J call TRBJ1-3, with D hard to call. The CDR3 length is 15 residues. V was cut by 0 bases and J by 1 base, with 7 bases left in between. The germline V gene encodes CDR1 LGHNA and CDR2 YNFKEQ. The CDR3 region has the DNA TGTGCCAGCAGCCAAGACCGGGGATCTGGAAACACCATATATTTT. This sequence encodes CASSQDRGSGNTIYF.

This clonotype was seen only a few times. The chain employs TRBV7-9 and TRBJ2-1; 10 nucleotides agree with TRBD2. V shed 3 bases, J shed 7 bases, and the junction held 6 bases outside the gene matches. CDR3 size: 15 residues. From germline, CDR1 is SEHNR and CDR2 FQNEAQ (reference sequence). The chain's CDR3 is CASSFRSGGANEQFF. CDR3 in DNA: TGTGCCAGCAGCTTTAGGAGCGGGGGGGCGAATGAGCAGTTCTTC.

This clonotype was counted a few times. The gene calls are TRBV5-1 and TRBJ2-7, with 9 positions matching TRBD1. The CDR3 runs 14 residues. The junction had 2 bases not matched to a gene; V was cut back by 3 bases and J by 1 base. From germline, CDR1 is SGHRS and CDR2 YFSETQ. CDR3 in DNA: TGCGCCAGCAGCTCCGGGACAGGGTCCTACGAGCAGTACGTC. This encodes CASSSGTGSYEQYV.

J is TRBJ1-5 and V is TRBV15; 9 bases map to TRBD1. This CDR3 comprises 15 residues. Per the germline V gene, CDR1 is LNHNV and CDR2 is YYDKDF (reference sequence). With 5 bases clipped from V and 6 bases from J, the junction kept 8 bases outside the gene matches. CDR3 loop: CATSDADRGTQPQHF. Here the CDR3 DNA reads TGTGCCACCAGCGACGCGGACAGGGGAACTCAGCCCCAGCATTTT.

On this clonotype itself: One end of the junction fails to match germline, which may point to a read error. This chain connects TRBV7-3 to TRBJ2-2; 9 positions match TRBD2. Germline V gene data show CDR1 as SGHTA and CDR2 as FQGTGA. The CDR3 runs to 17 residues. The DNA of the CDR3 is TGTGCCAGCAGCCCTACCCCTGCGGGGGGGGGCACCGGGGAGCTATTTTTT. As protein: CASSPTPAGGGTGELFF.

This clonotype was observed a few times. The rearrangement joins TRBV7-9 to TRBJ1-6; unclear D gene. The V gene lost 1 base and the J gene lost 6 bases, with 7 bases spanning the gap. CDR3 size: 14 residues. Germline V lookup: CDR1 SEHNR, CDR2 FQNEAQ (reference sequence). The CDR3 region has the DNA TGTGCCAGCAGCTTAGGGTTGGGTAATTCACCCCTCCACTTT. It is translated as CASSLGLGNSPLHF.

A few counts support this clonotype. The chain recombines TRBV4-2 with TRBJ1-1; weak D call: TRBD1 (6 bases). The CDR3 has 14 amino acids. The V end was cut by 3 bases, the J end by 11 bases, with 19 bases between. Germline-derived CDR1 and CDR2 are LGHNA and YNFKEQ. CDR3 nucleotides: TGTGCCAGCAGCCACCGCACAGGGCCGAAGGGGGCTTTCTTT. Its translation: CASSHRTGPKGAFF.

The chain employs TRBV7-9 and TRBJ2-7, with D perhaps matching TRBD1 or TRBD2 (5 bases each). Germline values: CDR1 SEHNR, CDR2 FQNEAQ (reference sequence). This CDR3 comprises 13 residues. V was pared by 7 bases and J by 5 bases, with 15 bases between. DNA of the CDR3: TGTGCCAGCACTGGGACCGACGGTGACGAGCAGTACTTC. Its translation: CASTGTDGDEQYF.

The J gene is TRBJ1-6, the V gene TRBV6-1; a possible D gene is TRBD1 (6 bases). The CDR3 is 14 residues long. V was shortened by 8 bases and J by 6 bases, with 14 bases between the two germline ends. CDR1 MNHNS and CDR2 SASEGT come from the germline V gene. The CDR3 DNA follows: TGTGCCAGCTCCGTCAGGGGTTTTAATTCACCCCTCCACTTT. Protein: CASSVRGFNSPLHF.

The chain uses TRBV20-1 and TRBJ1-1; D unclear. The V gene lost 6 bases and the J gene lost 2 bases, with 7 bases spanning the gap. CDR1 is DFQATT and CDR2 is SNEGSKA in the germline V gene (reference sequence). The CDR3 spans 11 residues. The CDR3 spells CSARRNTEAFF. The CDR3 DNA sequence: TGCAGTGCCCGGCGAAACACTGAAGCTTTCTTT.

V usage is TRBV7-2 and J usage is TRBJ2-2, with D tentatively TRBD2 (6 bases). Trimming stripped 1 base from V and 7 bases from J, with 7 bases between. Germline V gene data show CDR1 as SGHTA and CDR2 as FQGNSA. The CDR3 is made up of 13 amino acids. CDR3 coding DNA: TGTGCCAGCAGCTTAGTGGGAGGCGGGGAGCTGTTTTTT. Protein product: CASSLVGGGELFF.

The V gene is TRBV7-9, the J gene TRBJ2-7; maybe TRBD2 (7 bases). Between the trimmed V and J ends, which lost 1 base and 5 bases, there was a span of 15 bases. Germline V gene lookup returns CDR1 SEHNR and CDR2 FQNEAQ (reference sequence). The CDR3 is 15 amino acids. The CDR3: CASSLVSGGQNEQYF. The CDR3 region has the DNA TGTGCCAGCAGCTTAGTGTCGGGGGGCCAGAACGAGCAGTACTTC. Looking up the rest from reference TRBV7-9 and TRBJ2-7 gives the full variable domain: DTGVSQNPRHKITKRGQNVTFRCDPISEHNRLYWYRQTLGQGPEFLTYFQNEAQLEKSRLLSDRFSAERPKGSFSTLEIQRTEQGDSAMYLCASSLVSGGQNEQYFGPGTRLTVT.

The chain uses TRBV6-2 or TRBV6-3 and TRBJ2-2, with D perhaps matching TRBD2 (6 bases). Germline values: CDR1 MNHEY, CDR2 SVGEGT. The CDR3 has 14 amino acids. The V and J ends lost 8 bases and 4 bases respectively, with 14 bases between them. The DNA of the CDR3 is TGTGCCAGCGCTTACGGGGAGGTCACCGGGGAGCTGTTTTTT. This encodes CASAYGEVTGELFF.

In its sample, this clonotype was seen many times. This chain links TRBV12-3 or TRBV12-4 with TRBJ2-1, with 9 bases lining up with TRBD2. The trim removed 2 bases at V and 5 bases at J, leaving 4 bases unmatched. The CDR3 length is 15 residues. The CDR3 is CASSLSGGHHNEQFF. The DNA for the CDR3 is TGTGCCAGCAGTTTAAGCGGGGGGCATCACAATGAGCAGTTCTTC.

This clonotype was counted only a few times. V is TRBV6-5 and J is TRBJ1-1; the D gene is possibly TRBD1 (5 bases). V was pared by 2 bases and J by 8 bases, with 9 bases between. The CDR3 spans 12 residues. CDR1 and CDR2 from the germline V gene are MNHEY and SVGAGI. CDR3 protein: CASSYVEGEAFF. The DNA of the CDR3 is TGTGCCAGCAGTTACGTGGAGGGGGAAGCTTTCTTT.

The chain couples TRBV7-3 to TRBJ2-5; 8 nucleotides match TRBD2. This CDR3 contains 15 residues. Trimming cost V 3 bases and J 5 bases; bases outside gene matches: 8. Germline V gene lookup returns CDR1 SGHTA and CDR2 FQGTGA. The CDR3 bases are TGTGCCAGCAGCTTGGGCGGGGGGACGTGGGAGACCCAGTACTTC. Its translation is CASSLGGGTWETQYF.

In DNA form, the CDR3 reads TGTGCCTGGAGTAAGGCCGCCCCGGCGACCCAGTACTTC. As protein: CAWSKAAPATQYF. This chain connects TRBV30 to TRBJ2-5; D remains unclear. Per the germline V gene, CDR1 is GTSNPN and CDR2 is SVGIG (reference sequence). Trimming cost V 2 bases and J 7 bases, with 14 bases left between them. The CDR3 runs to 13 residues.

The chain links TRBV15 to TRBJ2-2; the D is unclear. Germline CDR1 and CDR2: LNHNV and YYDKDF (reference sequence). The CDR3 runs to 13 residues. V was pared by 5 bases and J by 0 bases, with 4 bases between. The CDR3 protein is CATSGSNTGELFF. For the CDR3, the DNA is TGTGCCACCAGCGGATCGAACACCGGGGAGCTGTTTTTT.

In its sample, this clonotype was seen a few times. The V call is TRBV12-3 or TRBV12-4, the J call TRBJ2-5; 10 nucleotides match TRBD1. The CDR3 spans 15 residues. V dropped 5 bases and J dropped 5; count of bases not matched to a gene: 8. The CDR3 DNA sequence: TGTGCCAGCAGTCTCGATGGACAGGGGGAGGAGACCCAGTACTTC. This sequence encodes CASSLDGQGEETQYF.

The chain recombines TRBV24-1 with TRBJ2-7, with D unresolved. Germline V gene sequence: CDR1 KGHDR, CDR2 SFDVKD. The CDR3 extends over 18 amino acids. Trimming took 3 bases from V and 4 from J, leaving 24 bases between them. Written as DNA, the CDR3 is TGTGCCACCAGTGATCAAACCCAGACATCAACAACCATTTACGAGCAGTACGTC. Amino acid sequence: CATSDQTQTSTTIYEQYV.

This sequence joins TRBV4-1 and TRBJ2-2; 7 nucleotides agree with TRBD1. This CDR3 is 16 amino acids long. V was pared by 0 bases and J by 4 bases, with 5 bases of the junction left unmatched. Germline-derived CDR1 and CDR2 are MGHRA and YSYEKL. The CDR3 DNA reads TGCGCCAGCAGCCAAGAGACAGGGCTTACCACCGGGGAGCTGTTTTTT. Amino acids: CASSQETGLTTGELFF.

This clonotype has more than one count but fewer than ten. The chain joins TRBV10-3 to TRBJ2-2, with D hard to call. CDR1 is ENHRY, CDR2 SYGVKD, per germline. Trimming pared 10 bases from V and 1 base from J, leaving 10 bases between. This CDR3 is built from 13 residues. The CDR3 sequence is CASLTENTGELFF. Written as DNA, the CDR3 is TGTGCCAGCTTGACGGAGAACACCGGGGAGCTGTTTTTT.

This clonotype was counted between two and nine times. The CDR3 coding sequence is TGTGCCAGCAGAGAGGGGGGGGCTGAAGCTTTCTTT. Translating it yields CASREGGAEAFF. J is TRBJ1-1 and V is TRBV11-2, with TRBD1 as a possible D gene (6 bases). CDR1 SGHAT and CDR2 FQNNGV come from the germline V gene. The length of the CDR3 is 12 residues. Trimming removed 6 bases from V and 6 bases from J, with 11 bases in between.

This chain joins TRBV6-1 and TRBJ1-4, with 10 bases matching TRBD1. The V segment lost 7 bases and the J segment 5 bases; nucleotides outside the gene matches: 4. CDR1 is MNHNS, CDR2 SASEGT, per germline. CDR3 size: 14 residues. The CDR3 protein is CASTQGQGNEKLFF. The CDR3 DNA reads TGTGCCAGCACCCAGGGACAGGGGAATGAAAAACTGTTTTTT.

The chain joins TRBV12-3 or TRBV12-4 to TRBJ1-2; D may be TRBD1 (6 bases). With 5 bases removed from V and 5 bases from J, the gap between germline ends came to 12 bases. The CDR3 is made up of 13 amino acids. This CDR3 reads CASSLGGQYGYTF. The CDR3 nucleotides read TGTGCCAGCAGTCTAGGGGGGCAGTATGGCTACACCTTC.

CDR3 sequence reads: CASSYSIRDSGANVLTF. In DNA form, the CDR3 reads TGTGCCAGCAGTTACTCGATCCGGGACTCTGGGGCCAACGTCCTGACTTTC. The chain combines TRBV6-5 with TRBJ2-6, with D perhaps TRBD2 (5 bases). Trimming took off 0 bases at V and 0 bases at J, with 9 bases between the two ends. Germline assignment: CDR1 MNHEY and CDR2 SVGAGI. This CDR3 is 17 amino acids long.

This chain uses TRBV4-1 with TRBJ2-5; TRBD1 or TRBD2 may be the D gene (6 bases each). This CDR3 has 16 amino acids. CDR1 and CDR2 (germline): MGHRA, YSYEKL. V shed 1 base and J shed 1 base, with 13 bases lying between them. DNA for the CDR3: TGCGCCAGCAGCCAAGGTCACGGGGGCCCCCAAGAGACCCAGTACTTC. This gives the protein CASSQGHGGPQETQYF.